The 21 T cell receptor beta chains given below trace back to one sample, sequenced in a study of blood T cell repertoires in acute mononucleosis (dated by TCRdb to the early 2020s). Libraries were constructed by the immunoSEQ multiplex PCR assay. TCRdb's version of the immuneACCESS table is confined to in-frame rearrangements and falls short of the full clone set. An unresolved V gene accounts for under half of the shortfall where checked; the remainder is of unknown origin. A total of around 1,700 clones appear in this sample, 20% to 25% of them only once. The ten largest make up over 20% of the sample. This specimen's time point label, interpreted: convalescence about 6 months (5-8 months) after acute presentation (visit 7). Study-wide conclusions, independent of this receptor: Both chains appeared to be involved in GLC-BM selection, with public TCRbeta motifs on BV14-BJ2 and BV20-BJ1 together with a TCRalpha motif on AV5-AJ31.

The specimen was EBV GLC epitope tetramer+ CD8+ T cells sorted from PBMCs, collected during convalescence from infectious mononucleosis. Explained via the paper, the cell subset or site label denotes: CD8 T cells binding tetramer with EBV BMLF1 280-288 peptide (GLC-BM). The receptors shown here come from a woman aged 18-29 years with infectious mononucleosis caused by EBV.

Concerning this clone itself: It is likely a read error: a sequence one base away is far more abundant. V usage is TRBV29-1 and J usage is TRBJ2-7; D may be TRBD2 (5 bases). The last part of the DNA fits TRBJ2-1 better; the J call may be wrong. Per the germline V gene, CDR1 is SQVTM and CDR2 is ANQGSEA. The CDR3 extends over 13 amino acids. CDR3 region: CSVLPRLLNEQFF. CDR3 coding DNA: TGCAGCGTTTTACCGAGACTACTCAATGAGCAGTTCTTC.

As for this clone: The sample carries other DNA sequences with the same CDR3. The chain couples TRBV7-2 to TRBJ2-3; 12 bases fit TRBD2. CDR1 and CDR2 (germline): SGHTA, FQGNSA. V was clipped by 6 bases and J by 6 bases; unmatched bases: 7. The CDR3 covers 15 residues. DNA of the CDR3: TGTGCCAGCAGTCCGACTAGCGGGAGTGGCGATACGCAGTATTTT. Residues: CASSPTSGSGDTQYF.

The sample holds a few counts of this clone. The V call is TRBV11-2, the J call TRBJ2-1, with D perhaps TRBD2 (5 bases). The CDR3 has 15 amino acids. CDR1 SGHAT and CDR2 FQNNGV come from the germline V gene. V was cut by 7 bases and J by 9 bases, with 22 bases left in between. CDR3 DNA: TGTGCCAGCACCCAAGGTCATGGAGACGGGATTGAGCAGTTCTTC. Translating gives CASTQGHGDGIEQFF.

A word on this clone: Being one base from a much bigger clone, this may be a read error. At the DNA level, this CDR3 is encoded by other sequences in the same sample as well. This rearrangement joins TRBV29-1 to TRBJ1-2; tentative D call: TRBD1 (6 bases). The germline V gene encodes CDR1 SQVTM and CDR2 ANQGSEA. The CDR3 spans 12 residues. DNA of the CDR3: TGCCGCGTTGACGGGGCGGGGGCTGGGGACACCTTC. This gives the protein CRVDGAGAGDTF.

Remarks on this clone: One junction end disagrees with the germline gene, perhaps due to a read error. This same CDR3 is encoded by further DNA sequences in the sample. V usage is TRBV29-1 and J usage is TRBJ1-2; the match to TRBD1 covers 7 bases. Germline V gene sequence: CDR1 SQVTM, CDR2 ANQGSEA. The CDR3 contains 12 residues. CDR3 protein: CRVYGEGAGDTF. The CDR3 region has the DNA TGCCGCGTTTACGGGGAGGGGGCTGGGGACACCTTC.

As regards this clone: Just one base apart from a much larger clone, this may be a read error. The identical CDR3 is also encoded by other nucleotide sequences in the sample. In DNA form, the CDR3 reads TGCGCCAGCAGCCAAGTGTGGGGAAATGAGCAGTTCTTC. Its translation is CASSQVWGNEQFF. This chain joins TRBV9 and TRBJ2-1; D ambiguous. Germline CDR1 and CDR2: SGDLS and YYNGEE. The CDR3 runs 13 residues.

This clone has ten or more counts. Other DNA variants within this sample encode the same CDR3. The chain uses TRBV27 and TRBJ2-7; 12 bases fit TRBD2. The V gene's germline CDR1 is MNHEY and CDR2 SMNVEV (reference sequence). V trimming: 6 bases; J trimming: 3 bases; junction bases outside the gene matches: 6. The CDR3 is 15 residues long. The CDR3 spells CASSPTSGSVYEQYF. The CDR3 DNA reads as TGTGCCAGCAGCCCGACTAGCGGGAGTGTCTACGAGCAGTACTTC.

The gene calls are TRBV5-6 and TRBJ2-1, with TRBD2 matching 7 bases. Germline assignment: CDR1 SGHDT and CDR2 YYEEEE. The junction had 11 bases not matched to a gene; V was cut back by 4 bases and J by 4 bases. The CDR3 totals 16 residues. CDR3 loop: CASSPLVGGRYNEQFF. The CDR3 nucleotides are TGTGCCAGCAGCCCTCTAGTTGGCGGGAGATACAATGAGCAGTTCTTC.

The V gene is TRBV29-1, the J gene TRBJ2-3; 7 bases align to TRBD2. This CDR3 is 14 amino acids long. Per germline, CDR1 SQVTM and CDR2 ANQGSEA. V lost 4 bases and J lost 1; bases outside the gene matches: 5. CDR3 in amino acids: CSVAGRTRTDTQYF. DNA for the CDR3: TGCAGCGTTGCCGGGAGGACCCGCACAGATACGCAGTATTTT.

This clone was recorded many times. The V and J genes are TRBV2 and TRBJ1-2; a weak D match, TRBD1 (5 bases). The germline V gene encodes CDR1 SNHLY and CDR2 FYNNEI. The length of the CDR3 is 16 residues. V gave up 5 bases and J gave up 4 bases, with 20 bases separating them. The CDR3 loop reads CASSLALGGPSYGYTF. CDR3 nucleotides: TGTGCCAGCAGTTTAGCGCTTGGGGGACCCAGCTATGGCTACACCTTC.

Ten or more counts support this clone. Compared with germline, one end of the junction differs, possibly owing to a read error. Other DNA sequences in the sample encode the same CDR3. The chain employs TRBV11-2 and TRBJ2-1; 12 bases are shared with TRBD2. From germline, CDR1 is SGHAT and CDR2 FQNNGV. CDR3 length equals 17 residues. The CDR3 nucleotides read TGCGCCAGCAGCCTAGGACTAGCGGGGCGCTCCTACAATGAGCAGTTCTTC. Protein: CASSLGLAGRSYNEQFF.

Concerning this clone: A far bigger clonotype differs at one base, so this is likely a read error. The sample has other DNA sequences that encode this CDR3 too. This chain joins TRBV29-1 and TRBJ1-2, with 7 bases aligning to TRBD1. Trimming cost V 1 base and J 12 bases; bases outside gene matches: 8. The length of the CDR3 is 12 residues. The germline gives CDR1 SQVTM, CDR2 ANQGSEA. The chain's CDR3 is CSVEGEGAGHTF. The CDR3 nucleotides are TGCAGCGTTGAAGGGGAGGGGGCGGGGCACACCTTC.

Regarding this clone: The limits of the CDR3 on the DNA are not certain, so only TCRdb's listed CDR3 is given. J is TRBJ1-4 and V is TRBV5-6; TRBD1 is the table's D call, not checked against the DNA. The CDR3 is 16 residues long, counting both termini. Germline lookup yields CDR1 SGHDT and CDR2 YYEEEE. The CDR3 loop is CASSLGAGAIGENCFF.

This clone came up a few times. With only one base between it and a far larger clone, this is likely a read error. This rearrangement joins TRBV29-1 to TRBJ2-3, with D possibly being TRBD1 or TRBD2 (5 bases each). The length of the CDR3 is 13 residues. CDR1 and CDR2 (germline): SQVTM, ANQGSEA. The CDR3 loop reads CSVAGTRTVTQYF. In DNA, the CDR3 is TGCAGCGTTGCCGGGACCCGCACAGTTACGCAGTATTTT.

With respect to this clone: A far larger clone is only one base removed, so a read error is likely. Different DNA sequences within this sample yield the same CDR3. This chain links TRBV29-1 with TRBJ1-1; the D gene is possibly TRBD1 (6 bases). Trimming removed 6 bases at V and 1 base at J, with 12 bases between. Germline V CDR1 and CDR2: SQVTM, ANQGSEA. The CDR3 is 13 amino acids. CDR3 region: CSVGGHANTEAFF. CDR3 coding DNA: TGCAGCGTGGGGGGACATGCGAACACTGAAGCTTTCTTT.

This clone was seen only a few times. The chain recombines TRBV4-3 with TRBJ2-1, with 10 bases identical to TRBD2. The trim removed 4 bases at V and 3 bases at J, leaving 3 bases unmatched. CDR3 length: 15 amino acids. The germline V gene encodes CDR1 LGHNA and CDR2 YSLEER. As DNA, the CDR3 is TGCGCCAGCAGCCTAGGACTAGCGGTCTACAATGAGCAGTTCTTC. Its translation: CASSLGLAVYNEQFF.

With regard to this clone: A read error is possible here, since a much larger clone lies one base away. This rearrangement joins TRBV21-1 to TRBJ2-1; TRBD2, the table's D call, was not compared with the DNA. TRBV21-1 is assigned pseudogene status. This CDR3 has 15 residues. The CDR3 DNA reads TGTGCCAGCAGCACCGTAACTAGCTCCTACAATGAGCAGTTCTTC. This translates into CASSTVTSSYNEQFF.

In the case of this clone: A much more abundant neighbour one base away suggests this may be a read error. In the same sample, other DNA sequences code for this CDR3. The rearrangement links TRBV29-1 to TRBJ1-2, with a tentative D call TRBD1 (6 bases). The germline V gene has CDR1 SQVTM and CDR2 ANQGSEA. CDR3 size: 12 residues. This chain's CDR3 is CWVEGVGAGDTF. DNA of the CDR3: TGCTGGGTTGAAGGGGTGGGGGCTGGGGACACCTTC.

As regards this clone: Other nucleotide sequences in the sample specify the same CDR3. The CDR3 DNA follows: TGCAGCGTTGGGGGGACAGGCTCATTCTACGAGCAGTACTTC. Protein product: CSVGGTGSFYEQYF. This chain links TRBV29-1 with TRBJ2-7; 8 bases agree with TRBD1. V trimming: 4 bases; J trimming: 3 bases; junction bases outside the gene matches: 8. Germline CDR1 is SQVTM and CDR2 is ANQGSEA. The length of the CDR3 is 14 residues.

This clone was observed many times. A read error may produce the germline difference seen at one junction end. The V gene is TRBV6-5, the J gene TRBJ2-3; 13 bases align to TRBD2. This CDR3 has 16 amino acids. Germline assignment: CDR1 MNHEY and CDR2 SVGAGI. The CDR3 here is CAISYPGTSGKDTQYF. The CDR3 DNA follows: TGTGCCATCAGTTACCCCGGGACTAGCGGGAAAGATACGCAGTATTTT.

J is TRBJ1-1 and V is TRBV29-1; D perhaps matches TRBD1 (5 bases). Deletions cut 6 bases from V and 1 base from J, with 9 bases between. Germline V lookup: CDR1 SQVTM, CDR2 ANQGSEA. The CDR3 spans 12 residues. DNA for the CDR3: TGCAGCGTGGGGGAGGCGAACACTGAAGCTTTCTTT. Amino acids: CSVGEANTEAFF.